These 8 T cell receptor beta chains were sequenced from one sample in a study of blood T cells in healthy people across ages. The use of a sample-barcoded 5' primer and a J-beta primer mix characterized a second PCR of roughly 7 to 11 cycles. Using its own MiXCR run on the 5' RACE reads, TCRdb lists one record per CDR3 protein. The sample comprises 550,000 to 750,000 distinct CDR3 sequences, roughly 20% of which are singletons, and under 4% rests with the top ten. Sequencing was performed on blood. All receptors come from a man between 65 and 85 years old in good health.

This clonotype was counted once. The gene calls are TRBV19 and TRBJ2-1; no firm D call. The CDR3 contains 15 residues. V lost 7 bases, J lost 6 bases, and 19 bases lay in between. The germline CDR1 and CDR2 sequences are LNHDA and SQIVND (reference sequence). CDR3 sequence (DNA): TGTGCCAGTATCGGAAGGAGCAGATCAAGCAATGAGCAGTTCTTC. It is translated as CASIGRSRSSNEQFF.

CDR3 sequence (DNA): TGCAGTGCTAGTGGCGGAGGACAAGAGACCCAGTACTTC. The encoded protein is CSASGGGQETQYF. This rearrangement joins TRBV20-1 to TRBJ2-5, with D perhaps matching TRBD2 (5 bases). Germline-derived CDR1 and CDR2 are DFQATT and SNEGSKA (reference sequence). There are 13 residues in the CDR3. V gave up 3 bases and J gave up 2 bases, with 10 bases separating them.

This clonotype was observed a few times. The V and J genes are TRBV29-1 and TRBJ2-7; the D is unclear. This CDR3 region has 12 residues. V was pared by 7 bases and J by 2 bases, with 12 bases between. Germline CDR1 is SQVTM and CDR2 is ANQGSEA. CDR3 loop: CSAGLPPYEQYF. The CDR3, as DNA: TGCAGCGCGGGCCTTCCTCCCTACGAGCAGTACTTC.

J is TRBJ1-5 and V is TRBV20-1; D is ambiguous. This CDR3 region has 15 residues. CDR1 is DFQATT and CDR2 is SNEGSKA in the germline V gene (reference sequence). Trimming removed 2 bases at V and 0 bases at J, with 11 bases between. This CDR3 is CSARMGSDSNQPQHF. The CDR3 DNA reads TGCAGTGCTAGAATGGGTTCGGATAGCAATCAGCCCCAGCATTTT.

This chain connects TRBV7-2 to TRBJ2-5, with D tentatively TRBD1 (5 bases). The germline gives CDR1 SGHTA, CDR2 FQGNSA. V gave up 5 bases and J gave up 7 bases, with 14 bases separating them. This CDR3 is 13 amino acids long. DNA of the CDR3: TGTGCCAGCAGCCTAGGGGCGGAGTCGACCCAGTACTTC. This sequence encodes CASSLGAESTQYF.

This clonotype came up a few times. The chain recombines TRBV7-3 with TRBJ1-5, with 7 bases aligning to TRBD1. The germline V gene has CDR1 SGHTA and CDR2 FQGTGA. With V trimmed by 5 bases and J by 10 bases, 8 bases remained unmatched. The CDR3 totals 13 residues. The CDR3 sequence: CASSLTGEGPQHF. The CDR3 DNA sequence: TGTGCCAGCAGCCTTACAGGGGAAGGACCCCAGCATTTT.

The genes are TRBV20-1 and TRBJ1-2, with 8 bases aligning to TRBD1. Losses at the gene ends were 4 bases for V and 5 bases for J; bases not matched to a gene: 3. Germline V gene lookup returns CDR1 DFQATT and CDR2 SNEGSKA (reference sequence). This CDR3 region has 12 residues. The CDR3 DNA follows: TGCAGTGCTACAGGGGGCGAATATGGCTACACCTTC. It codes for CSATGGEYGYTF.

Comments on this clonotype: The junction does not match germline at one end; this may be a read error. The chain links TRBV12-3 or TRBV12-4 to TRBJ2-3; D uncertain. The CDR3 consists of 14 residues. For the CDR3, the DNA is TGTGCCAGCAGTTTCCGAGTTGCTGCAGATACGCAGTATTTC. The encoded protein is CASSFRVAADTQYF.